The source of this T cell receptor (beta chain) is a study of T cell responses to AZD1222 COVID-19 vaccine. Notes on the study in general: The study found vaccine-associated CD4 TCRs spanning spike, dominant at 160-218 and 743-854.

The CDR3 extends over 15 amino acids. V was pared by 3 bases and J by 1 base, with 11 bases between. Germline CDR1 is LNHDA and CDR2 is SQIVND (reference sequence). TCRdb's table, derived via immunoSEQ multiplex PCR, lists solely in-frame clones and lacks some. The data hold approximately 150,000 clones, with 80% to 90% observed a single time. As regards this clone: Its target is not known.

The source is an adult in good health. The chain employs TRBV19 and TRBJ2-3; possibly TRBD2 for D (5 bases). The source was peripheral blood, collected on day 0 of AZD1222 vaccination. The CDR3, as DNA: TGTGCCAGTAGTATGTTACTAGTCGGCACAGATACGCAGTATTTT. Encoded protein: CASSMLLVGTDTQYF.